These T cell receptor beta chains were read from a single sample in a study of Graves' ophthalmopathy and Graves' hyperthyroidism. MiXCR, run by TCRdb on the multiplex PCR reads, gives a single entry per CDR3 protein. The sample carries 150,000 or so distinct CDR3 sequences, around 39% recorded once. The sample was peripheral blood. Receptor source: a man aged 25-45 years with Graves' ophthalmopathy. Each CDR3 is given with its conserved first and last residue. A D gene is named only where the DNA matches it firmly. Clone size, where shown, is once, few, many, or a class for clones that have expanded.

>NA|NA|TRBJ2-7|TRBV12-3/TRBV12-4
CASTYGGFTYEQYF
TGTGCCAGCACCTACGGAGGGTTTACCTACGAGCAGTACTTC
>many|NA|TRBJ1-5|TRBV28
CASSSPARAMRPQHF
TGTGCCAGCAGTTCACCTGCTCGGGCTATGAGGCCCCAGCATTTT
>once|TRBD1|TRBJ1-2|TRBV6-1
CASTHDRGLLGYGYTF
TGTGCCAGCACCCATGACAGGGGTCTCTTGGGCTATGGCTACACCTTC
>NA|NA|TRBJ1-1|TRBV11-2
CASSSSGARYPLLGAFF
TGTGCCAGCAGCTCTTCGGGGGCGAGGTATCCTTTGTTGGGAGCTTTCTTT
>NA|NA|TRBJ2-2|TRBV6-2/TRBV6-3
CASSFSSVANTGELFF
TGTGCCAGCAGTTTTTCTAGCGTTGCGAACACCGGGGAGCTGTTTTTT
>NA|NA|TRBJ2-7|TRBV7-2
CASWGGGAHEQYF
TGTGCCAGCTGGGGAGGGGGGGCCCACGAGCAGTACTTC
>many|TRBD1|TRBJ2-7|TRBV5-1
CASSAGTGDYEQYF
TGCGCCAGCAGCGCTGGGACAGGGGATTACGAGCAGTACTTC
>many|NA|TRBJ2-2|TRBV6-2/TRBV6-3
CASNRNTGELFF
TGTGCCAGCAACCGGAACACCGGGGAGCTGTTTTTT
>many|TRBD1|TRBJ2-7|TRBV6-6
CASSLTGGGQYF
TGTGCCAGCAGTTTGACAGGGGGCGGACAGTACTTC
>NA|NA|TRBJ1-1|TRBV12-3/TRBV12-4
CASSPDGMNTEAFF
TGTGCCAGCAGTCCCGACGGGATGAACACTGAAGCTTTCTTT
>many|TRBD1|TRBJ2-7|TRBV24-1
CATSDHRGEQYF
TGTGCCACCAGTGACCACAGGGGCGAGCAGTACTTC
>many|NA|TRBJ1-1|TRBV7-2
CASSPQQGGTEAFF
TGTGCCAGCAGCCCGCAACAGGGTGGCACTGAAGCTTTCTTT
>many|NA|TRBJ2-7|TRBV29-1
CSVEVGDTKYEQYF
TGCAGCGTTGAAGTGGGAGACACAAAGTACGAGCAGTACTTC
>NA|TRBD2|TRBJ2-2|TRBV6-1
CASSGRGITNTGELFF
TGTGCCAGCAGTGGGCGGGGGATCACGAACACCGGGGAGCTGTTTTTT
>NA|TRBD2|TRBJ2-7|TRBV20-1
CSARPAGGTYEQYF
TGCAGTGCTAGACCGGCGGGAGGTACCTACGAGCAGTACTTC
>many|TRBD1|TRBJ1-2|TRBV15
CATSGDRVYGYTF
TGTGCCACCAGCGGCGACAGGGTTTATGGCTACACCTTC
>NA|NA|TRBJ2-5|TRBV6-8
CASKRVEETQYF
TGTGCCAGCAAGAGAGTTGAAGAGACCCAGTACTTC
>once|TRBD1|TRBJ2-7|TRBV6-1
CATLRDSSYEQYF
TGTGCCACCCTCCGGGACAGCTCCTACGAGCAGTACTTC
>NA|NA|TRBJ1-2|TRBV15
CATSRQAGGYGYTF
TGTGCCACCAGCAGACAGGCCGGTGGCTATGGCTACACCTTC
>many|NA|TRBJ2-7|TRBV29-1
CSVGSEEPYEQYF
TGCAGCGTTGGGTCGGAGGAACCCTACGAGCAGTACTTC
>many|TRBD1|TRBJ2-2|TRBV28
CASGLTGTGELFF
TGTGCCAGCGGCTTGACAGGGACCGGGGAGCTGTTTTTT
>NA|TRBD2|TRBJ2-7|TRBV6-1
CASSGLAGGNYEQYF
TGTGCCAGCAGTGGACTAGCGGGAGGAAACTACGAGCAGTACTTC
>many|NA|TRBJ2-2|TRBV28
CASSPSLNLVAGELFF
TGTGCCAGCAGTCCTAGCCTCAATCTAGTGGCCGGGGAGCTGTTTTTT
>NA|NA|TRBJ1-6|TRBV7-9
CASSHPTGGNSPLHF
TGTGCCAGCAGCCACCCTACGGGGGGAAATTCACCCCTCCACTTT
>many|NA|TRBJ2-7|TRBV28
CASRAMSEQYF
TGTGCCAGCAGAGCAATGTCCGAGCAGTACTTC
>many|TRBD1|TRBJ1-5|TRBV28
CASSSSGQGRQPQHF
TGTGCCAGCAGTTCCTCGGGACAGGGGAGACAGCCCCAGCATTTT
>many|NA|TRBJ2-7|TRBV4-3
CASSQDLDNYEQYF
TGCGCCAGCAGCCAAGATCTGGACAACTACGAGCAGTACTTC
>NA|NA|TRBJ1-1|TRBV28
CASTLGQNTEAFF
TGTGCCAGCACCCTGGGGCAGAACACTGAAGCTTTCTTT
>NA|NA|TRBJ1-1|TRBV30
CAWSWGNTEAFF
TGTGCCTGGAGTTGGGGGAACACTGAAGCTTTCTTT
>NA|NA|TRBJ1-1|TRBV7-8
CASSFNSNPGAEAFF
TGTGCCAGCAGCTTCAACAGCAACCCCGGCGCTGAAGCTTTCTTT
>many|NA|TRBJ2-4|TRBV7-2
CASSLAGGIQYF
TGTGCCAGCAGCTTAGCCGGAGGCATTCAGTACTTC